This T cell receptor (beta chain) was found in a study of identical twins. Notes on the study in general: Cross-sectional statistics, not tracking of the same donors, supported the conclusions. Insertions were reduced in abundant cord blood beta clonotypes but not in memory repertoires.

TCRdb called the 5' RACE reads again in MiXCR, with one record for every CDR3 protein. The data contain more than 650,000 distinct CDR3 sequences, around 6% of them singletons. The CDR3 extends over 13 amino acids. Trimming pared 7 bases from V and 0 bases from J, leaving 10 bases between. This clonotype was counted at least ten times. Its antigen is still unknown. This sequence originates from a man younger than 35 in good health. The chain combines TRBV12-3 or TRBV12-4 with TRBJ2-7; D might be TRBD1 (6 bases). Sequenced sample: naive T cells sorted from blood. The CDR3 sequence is CASTQGTSYEQYF. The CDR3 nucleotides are TGTGCCAGCACACAGGGTACCTCCTACGAGCAGTACTTC.